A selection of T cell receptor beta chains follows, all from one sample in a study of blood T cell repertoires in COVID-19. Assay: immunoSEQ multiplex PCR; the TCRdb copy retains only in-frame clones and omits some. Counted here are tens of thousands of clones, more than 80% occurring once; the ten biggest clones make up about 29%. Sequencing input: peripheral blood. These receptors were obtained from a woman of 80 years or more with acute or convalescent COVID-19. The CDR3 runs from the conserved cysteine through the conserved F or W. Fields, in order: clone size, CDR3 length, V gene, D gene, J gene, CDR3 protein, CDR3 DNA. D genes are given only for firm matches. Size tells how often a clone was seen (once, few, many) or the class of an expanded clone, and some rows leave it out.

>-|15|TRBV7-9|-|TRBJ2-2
CASSPWGANTGELFF
TGTGCCAGCAGCCCTTGGGGCGCGAACACCGGGGAGCTGTTTTTT
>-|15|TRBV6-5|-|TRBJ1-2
CASRGRLSPPGGYTF
TGTGCCAGCAGGGGGCGACTTTCCCCCCCGGGTGGCTACACCTTC
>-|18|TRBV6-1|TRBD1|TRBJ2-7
CASSDLSPGQGSSYEQYF
TGTGCCAGCAGTGACCTTTCCCCGGGACAGGGGAGCTCCTACGAGCAGTACTTC
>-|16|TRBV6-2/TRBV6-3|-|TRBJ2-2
CASSPRVGRNTGELFF
TGTGCCAGCAGTCCGAGGGTAGGGAGGAACACCGGGGAGCTGTTTTTT
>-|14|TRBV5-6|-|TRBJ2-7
CASSLGGYGYEQYF
TGTGCCAGCAGCTTGGGCGGCTACGGCTACGAGCAGTACTTC
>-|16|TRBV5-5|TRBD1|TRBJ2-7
CASSPGPDRGTYEQYF
TGTGCCAGCAGCCCGGGGCCAGACAGGGGGACCTACGAGCAGTACTTC
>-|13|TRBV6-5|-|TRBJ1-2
CASSAGGVYGYTF
TGTGCCAGTTCGGCGGGGGGGGTTTATGGCTACACCTTC
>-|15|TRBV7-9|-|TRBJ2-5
CASSFRRGSQETQYF
TGTGCCAGCAGCTTTAGGCGGGGATCCCAAGAGACCCAGTACTTC
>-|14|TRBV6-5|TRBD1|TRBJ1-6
CASSWTGGHSPLHF
TGTGCCAGCAGTTGGACAGGGGGTCATTCACCCCTCCACTTT
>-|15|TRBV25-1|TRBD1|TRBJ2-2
CASSDGTGNTGELFF
TGTGCCAGCAGTGACGGGACAGGGAACACCGGGGAGCTGTTTTTT
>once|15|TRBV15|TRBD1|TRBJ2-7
CATSSGQGASYEQYF
TGTGCCACCAGCAGCGGACAGGGGGCATCCTACGAGCAGTACTTC
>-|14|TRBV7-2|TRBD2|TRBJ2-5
CASSRGGRQETQYF
TGTGCCAGCAGCCGGGGCGGGAGGCAAGAGACCCAGTACTTC
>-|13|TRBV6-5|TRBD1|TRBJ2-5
CASRRTGQETQYF
TGTGCCAGCAGACGGACAGGGCAAGAGACCCAGTACTTC
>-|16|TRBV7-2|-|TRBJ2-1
CASSLARGSSYNEQFF
TGTGCCAGCAGCTTAGCGCGGGGCAGCTCCTACAATGAGCAGTTCTTC
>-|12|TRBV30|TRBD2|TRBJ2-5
CAWTSGTETQYF
TGTGCCTGGACCAGCGGGACAGAGACCCAGTACTTC
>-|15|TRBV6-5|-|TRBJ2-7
CASSPDTSWTYEQYF
TGTGCCAGCAGTCCTGACACCAGCTGGACCTACGAGCAGTACTTC
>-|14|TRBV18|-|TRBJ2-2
CASSPPTGTGELFF
TGTGCCAGCTCACCACCGACGGGCACCGGGGAGCTGTTTTTT
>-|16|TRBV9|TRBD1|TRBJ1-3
CASSADDRESGNTIYF
TGTGCCAGCAGCGCCGATGACAGGGAATCTGGAAACACCATATATTTT
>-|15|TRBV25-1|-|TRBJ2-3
CASSVSRAFTDTQYF
TGTGCCAGCAGTGTCTCCAGGGCATTCACAGATACGCAGTATTTT
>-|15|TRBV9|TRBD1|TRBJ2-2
CASSIRTGNTGELFF
TGTGCCAGCAGCATCCGGACAGGAAACACCGGGGAGCTGTTTTTT
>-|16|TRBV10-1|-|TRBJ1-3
CASSEPKSLSGNTIYF
TGCGCCAGCAGTGAGCCTAAGAGCTTATCTGGAAACACCATATATTTT
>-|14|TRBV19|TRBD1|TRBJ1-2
CASSTFGQGHGYTF
TGTGCCAGTAGTACCTTTGGACAGGGACATGGCTACACCTTC
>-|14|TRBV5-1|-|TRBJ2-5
CASSPAETQETQYF
TGCGCCAGCAGCCCAGCGGAGACACAAGAGACCCAGTACTTC
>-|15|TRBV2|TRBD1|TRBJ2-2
CASYGKGQGGEELFF
TGTGCCAGCTATGGAAAGGGACAGGGTGGTGAGGAGCTGTTTTTT
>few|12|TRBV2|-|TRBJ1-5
CASSPQDQPQHF
TGTGCCAGCAGTCCTCAGGATCAGCCCCAGCATTTT
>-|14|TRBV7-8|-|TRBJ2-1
CASSRGTARREQFF
TGTGCCAGCAGCCGCGGGACTGCTCGCCGTGAGCAGTTCTTC
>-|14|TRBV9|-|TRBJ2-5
CASSPPAHQETQYF
TGTGCCAGCAGCCCTCCCGCGCACCAAGAGACCCAGTACTTC
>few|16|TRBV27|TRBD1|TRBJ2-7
CASSPLRGTGGYEQYF
TGTGCCAGCAGTCCTCTCAGGGGGACAGGGGGTTACGAGCAGTACTTC
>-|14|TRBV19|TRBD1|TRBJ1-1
CASSRTGGRTEAFF
TGTGCCAGTAGTAGGACAGGGGGTCGAACTGAAGCTTTCTTT
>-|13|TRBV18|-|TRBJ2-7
CASSPGQTNEQYF
TGTGCCAGCTCCCCGGGACAAACAAACGAGCAGTACTTC
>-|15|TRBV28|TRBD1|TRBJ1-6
CASSLGTGDNSPLHF
TGTGCCAGCAGTTTAGGGACAGGGGACAATTCACCCCTCCACTTT
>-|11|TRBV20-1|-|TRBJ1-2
CSARWQGDYTF
TGCAGTGCTAGATGGCAGGGTGACTACACCTTC
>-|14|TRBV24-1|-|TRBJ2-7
CATSDFGKTYEQYF
TGTGCCACCAGTGATTTTGGCAAAACCTACGAGCAGTACTTC
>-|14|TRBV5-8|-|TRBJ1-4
CASSLAPGTEKLFF
TGTGCCAGCAGCTTAGCCCCGGGAACTGAAAAACTGTTTTTT
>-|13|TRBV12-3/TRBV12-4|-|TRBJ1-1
CASSSQGITEAFF
TGTGCCAGCAGTTCCCAGGGGATCACTGAAGCTTTCTTT
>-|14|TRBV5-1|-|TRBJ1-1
CASSFTTGSTEAFF
TGCGCCAGCAGCTTCACTACAGGGTCCACTGAAGCTTTCTTT
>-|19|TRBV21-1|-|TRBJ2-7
CASSTPAARGRLWTGEQYF
TGTGCCAGCAGCACGCCGGCGGCCAGGGGGCGCCTCTGGACGGGCGAGCAGTACTTC
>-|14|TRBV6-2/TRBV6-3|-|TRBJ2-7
CASSKDSYLRQQYF
TGTGCCAGCAGTAAAGACTCATATTTACGCCAGCAGTACTTC
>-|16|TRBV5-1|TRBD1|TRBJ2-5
CASSLGSGGKEETQYF
TGCGCCAGCAGCTTGGGCTCAGGGGGCAAGGAGGAGACCCAGTACTTC
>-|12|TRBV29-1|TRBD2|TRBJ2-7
CSVAGTIGEQYF
TGCAGCGTAGCTGGGACTATTGGCGAGCAGTACTTC
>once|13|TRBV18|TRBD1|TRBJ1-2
CASSQDREAGYTF
TGTGCCAGCTCACAGGACAGGGAGGCTGGCTACACCTTC